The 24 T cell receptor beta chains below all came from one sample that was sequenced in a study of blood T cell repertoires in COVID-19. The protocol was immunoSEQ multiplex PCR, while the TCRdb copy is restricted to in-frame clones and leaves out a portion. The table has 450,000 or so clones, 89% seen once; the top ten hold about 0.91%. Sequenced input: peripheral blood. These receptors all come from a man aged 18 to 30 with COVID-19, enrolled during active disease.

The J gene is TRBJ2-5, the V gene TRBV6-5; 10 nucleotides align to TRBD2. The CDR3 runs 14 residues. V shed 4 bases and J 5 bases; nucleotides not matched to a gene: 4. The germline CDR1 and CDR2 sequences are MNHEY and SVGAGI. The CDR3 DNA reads TGTGCCAGCAGTTCTAGCGGGAGTGGTGAGACCCAGTACTTC. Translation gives CASSSSGSGETQYF.

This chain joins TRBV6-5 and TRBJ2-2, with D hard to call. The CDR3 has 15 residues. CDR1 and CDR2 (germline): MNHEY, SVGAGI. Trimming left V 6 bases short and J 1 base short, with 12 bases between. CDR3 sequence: CASRPGPLNTGELFF. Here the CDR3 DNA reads TGTGCCAGCAGACCGGGTCCACTGAACACCGGGGAGCTGTTTTTT.

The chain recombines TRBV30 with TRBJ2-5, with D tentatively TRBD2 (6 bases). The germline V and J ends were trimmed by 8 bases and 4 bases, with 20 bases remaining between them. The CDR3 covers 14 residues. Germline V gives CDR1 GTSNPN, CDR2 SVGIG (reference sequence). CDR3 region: CAHSIRGGIETQYF. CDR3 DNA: TGTGCCCATAGTATACGAGGAGGGATAGAGACCCAGTACTTC.

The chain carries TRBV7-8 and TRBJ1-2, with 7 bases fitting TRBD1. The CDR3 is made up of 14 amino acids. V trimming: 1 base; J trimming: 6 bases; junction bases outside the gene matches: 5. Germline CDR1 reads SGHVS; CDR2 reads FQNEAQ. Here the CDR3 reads CASSLGQGVDGYTF. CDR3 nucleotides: TGTGCCAGCAGCTTAGGGCAGGGGGTGGATGGCTACACCTTC. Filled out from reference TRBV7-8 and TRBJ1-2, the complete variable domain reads GAGVSQSPRYKVAKRGQDVALRCDPISGHVSLFWYQQALGQGPEFLTYFQNEAQLDKSGLPSDRFFAERPEGSVSTLKIQRTQQEDSAVYLCASSLGQGVDGYTFGSGTRLTVV.

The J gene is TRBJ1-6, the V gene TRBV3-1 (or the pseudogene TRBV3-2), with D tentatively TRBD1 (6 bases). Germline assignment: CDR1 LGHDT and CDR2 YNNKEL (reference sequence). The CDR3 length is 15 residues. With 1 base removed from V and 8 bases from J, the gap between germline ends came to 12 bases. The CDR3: CASSQVGGSDSPLHF. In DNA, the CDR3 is TGTGCCAGCAGCCAAGTAGGGGGTTCTGATTCACCCCTCCACTTT.

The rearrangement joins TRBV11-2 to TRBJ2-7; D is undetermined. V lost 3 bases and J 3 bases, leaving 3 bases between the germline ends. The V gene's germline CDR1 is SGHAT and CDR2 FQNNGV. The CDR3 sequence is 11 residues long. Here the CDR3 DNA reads TGTGCCAGCAGCTTCCACTACGAGCAGTACTTC. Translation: CASSFHYEQYF.

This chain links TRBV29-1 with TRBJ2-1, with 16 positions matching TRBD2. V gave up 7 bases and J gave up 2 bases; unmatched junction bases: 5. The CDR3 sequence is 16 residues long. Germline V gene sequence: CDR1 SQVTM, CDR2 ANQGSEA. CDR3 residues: CSAGTSGRGTYNEQFF. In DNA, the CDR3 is TGCAGCGCAGGGACTAGCGGGAGGGGAACCTACAATGAGCAGTTCTTC.

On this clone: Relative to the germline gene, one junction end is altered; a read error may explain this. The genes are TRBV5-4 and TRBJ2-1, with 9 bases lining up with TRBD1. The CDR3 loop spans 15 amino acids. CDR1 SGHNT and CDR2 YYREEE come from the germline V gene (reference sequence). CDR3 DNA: TGTGCCAGCAGTTTGGACAGGGGCTCCTACAATGAGCAGTTCTTC. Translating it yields CASSLDRGSYNEQFF.

This chain's CDR3 is CASSRLAGAQETQYF. CDR3 in DNA: TGCGCCAGCAGCAGACTAGCGGGGGCTCAAGAGACCCAGTACTTC. The rearrangement uses TRBV4-1 and TRBJ2-5, with 12 bases that match TRBD2. The V segment lost 5 bases and the J segment 2 bases; nucleotides outside the gene matches: 3. Germline V gene data show CDR1 as MGHRA and CDR2 as YSYEKL. This CDR3 has 15 residues.

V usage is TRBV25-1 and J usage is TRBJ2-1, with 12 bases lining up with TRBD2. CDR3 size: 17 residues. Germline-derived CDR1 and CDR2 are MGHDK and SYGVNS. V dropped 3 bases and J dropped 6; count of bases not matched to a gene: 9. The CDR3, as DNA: TGTGCCAGCAGTGATCTAGCTAGCGGGGGGGGCACCAATGAGCAGTTCTTC. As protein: CASSDLASGGGTNEQFF.

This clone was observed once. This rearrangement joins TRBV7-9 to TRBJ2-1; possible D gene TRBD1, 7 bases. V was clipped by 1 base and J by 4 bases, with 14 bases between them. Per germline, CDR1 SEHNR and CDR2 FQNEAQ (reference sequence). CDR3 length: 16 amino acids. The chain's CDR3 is CASSLGRDSVYNEQFF. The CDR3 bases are TGTGCCAGCAGCTTAGGGAGGGACAGCGTTTACAATGAGCAGTTCTTC.

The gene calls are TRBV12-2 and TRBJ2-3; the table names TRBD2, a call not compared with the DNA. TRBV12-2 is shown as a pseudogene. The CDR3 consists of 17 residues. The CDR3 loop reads CASRLPGLAGMTDTQYF. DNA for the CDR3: TGTGCAAGTCGCTTGCCGGGACTAGCGGGAATGACAGATACGCAGTATTTT.

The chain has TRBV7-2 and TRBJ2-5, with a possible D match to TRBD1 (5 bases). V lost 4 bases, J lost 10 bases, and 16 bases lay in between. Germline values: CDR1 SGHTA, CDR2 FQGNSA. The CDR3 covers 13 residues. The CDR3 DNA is TGTGCCAGCAGCTGGGCCACAGGACAAGACCAGTACTTC. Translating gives CASSWATGQDQYF.

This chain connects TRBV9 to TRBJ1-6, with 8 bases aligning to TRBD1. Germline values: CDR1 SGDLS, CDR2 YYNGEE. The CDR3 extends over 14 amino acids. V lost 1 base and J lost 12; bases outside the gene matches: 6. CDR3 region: CASSVPGQGRPLHF. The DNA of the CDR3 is TGTGCCAGCAGCGTACCCGGACAGGGAAGACCCCTCCACTTT.

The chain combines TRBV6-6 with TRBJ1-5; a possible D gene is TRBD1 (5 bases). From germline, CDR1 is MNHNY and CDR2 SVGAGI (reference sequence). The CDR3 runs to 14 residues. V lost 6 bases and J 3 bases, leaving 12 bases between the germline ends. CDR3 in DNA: TGTGCCAGCAGCTTGGCAGGGTCCAATCAGCCCCAGCATTTT. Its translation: CASSLAGSNQPQHF.

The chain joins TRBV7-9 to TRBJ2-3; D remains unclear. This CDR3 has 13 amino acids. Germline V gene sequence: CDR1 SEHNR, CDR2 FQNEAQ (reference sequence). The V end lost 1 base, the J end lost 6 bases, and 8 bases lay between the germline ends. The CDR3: CASSLVSSDTQYF. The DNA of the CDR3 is TGTGCCAGCAGCTTAGTATCTTCCGATACGCAGTATTTT.

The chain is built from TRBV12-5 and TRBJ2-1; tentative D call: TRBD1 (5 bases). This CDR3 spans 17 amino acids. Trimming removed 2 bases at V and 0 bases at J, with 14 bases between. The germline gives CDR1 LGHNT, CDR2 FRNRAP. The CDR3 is CASGLSLQGSSYNEQFF. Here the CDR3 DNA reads TGTGCTAGTGGTTTGTCTCTCCAGGGTAGCTCCTACAATGAGCAGTTCTTC.

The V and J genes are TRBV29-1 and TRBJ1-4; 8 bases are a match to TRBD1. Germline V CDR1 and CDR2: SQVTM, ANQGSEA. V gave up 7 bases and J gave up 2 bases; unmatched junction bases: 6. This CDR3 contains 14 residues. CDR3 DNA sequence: TGCAGCGCCTCAAGACAGGGGACTAATGAAAAACTGTTTTTT. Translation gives CSASRQGTNEKLFF.

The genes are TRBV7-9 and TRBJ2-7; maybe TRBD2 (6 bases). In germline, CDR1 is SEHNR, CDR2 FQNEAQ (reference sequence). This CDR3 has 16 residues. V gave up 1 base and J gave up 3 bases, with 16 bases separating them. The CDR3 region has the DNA TGTGCCAGCAGCTTAGGGGTCGTCGGCGGGGTCTACGAGCAGTACTTC. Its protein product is CASSLGVVGGVYEQYF.

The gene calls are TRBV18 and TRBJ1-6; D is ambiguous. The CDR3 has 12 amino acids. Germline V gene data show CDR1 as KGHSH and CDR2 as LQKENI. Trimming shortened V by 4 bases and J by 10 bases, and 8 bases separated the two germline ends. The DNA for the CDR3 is TGTGCCAGCTCACAAGGAGGCTCACCCCTCCACTTT. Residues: CASSQGGSPLHF.

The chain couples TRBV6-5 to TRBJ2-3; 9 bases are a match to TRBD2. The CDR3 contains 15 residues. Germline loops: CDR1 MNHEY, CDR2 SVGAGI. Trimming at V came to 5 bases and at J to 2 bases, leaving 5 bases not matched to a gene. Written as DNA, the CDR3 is TGTGCCAGCAGTAGGGGACTAGCCAACACAGATACGCAGTATTTT. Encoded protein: CASSRGLANTDTQYF.

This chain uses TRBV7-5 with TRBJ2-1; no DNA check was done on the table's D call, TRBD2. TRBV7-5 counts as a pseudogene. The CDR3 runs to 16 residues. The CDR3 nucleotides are TGTGTCAGAAGCTTAGAAGACTTCTACCTGTGGAATGAGCAGTTCTTC. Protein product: CVRSLEDFYLWNEQFF.

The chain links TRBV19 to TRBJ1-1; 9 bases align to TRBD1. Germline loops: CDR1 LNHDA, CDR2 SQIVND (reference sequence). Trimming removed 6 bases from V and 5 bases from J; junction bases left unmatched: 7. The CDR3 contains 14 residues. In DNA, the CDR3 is TGTGCCAGTAGCACAGGGGGCCATCTTACTGAAGCTTTCTTT. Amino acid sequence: CASSTGGHLTEAFF.

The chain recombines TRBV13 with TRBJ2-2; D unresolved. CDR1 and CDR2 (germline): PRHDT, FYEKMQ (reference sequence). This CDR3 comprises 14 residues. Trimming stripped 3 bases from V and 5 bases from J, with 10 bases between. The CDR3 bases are TGTGCCAGCAGCTTGTCGTATAGTACCGGGGAGCTGTTTTTT. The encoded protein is CASSLSYSTGELFF. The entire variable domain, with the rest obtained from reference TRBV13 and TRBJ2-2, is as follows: AAGVIQSPRHLIKEKRETATLKCYPIPRHDTVYWYQQGPGQDPQFLISFYEKMQSDKGSIPDRFSAQQFSDYHSELNMSSLELGDSALYFCASSLSYSTGELFFGEGSRLTVL.